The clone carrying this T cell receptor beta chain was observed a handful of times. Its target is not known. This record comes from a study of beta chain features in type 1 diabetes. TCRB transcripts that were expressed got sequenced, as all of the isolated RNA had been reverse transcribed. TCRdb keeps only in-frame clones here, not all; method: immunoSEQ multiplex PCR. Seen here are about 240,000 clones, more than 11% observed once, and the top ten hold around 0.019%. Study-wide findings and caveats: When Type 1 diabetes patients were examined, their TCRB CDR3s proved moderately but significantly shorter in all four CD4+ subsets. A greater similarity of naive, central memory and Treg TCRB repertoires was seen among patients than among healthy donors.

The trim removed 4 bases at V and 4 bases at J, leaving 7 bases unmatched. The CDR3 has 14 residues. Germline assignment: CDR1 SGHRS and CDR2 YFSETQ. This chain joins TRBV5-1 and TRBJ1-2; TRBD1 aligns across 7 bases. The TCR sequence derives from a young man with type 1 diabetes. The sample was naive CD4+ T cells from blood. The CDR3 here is CASSGGTVGYGYTF. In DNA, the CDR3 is TGCGCCAGCAGCGGAGGGACAGTCGGCTATGGCTACACCTTC.